The 4 T cell receptor beta chains reported below all come from one sample, sequenced in a study of Graves' ophthalmopathy and Graves' hyperthyroidism. Amplification targeted the TCR beta CDR3 regions, with RNA transcripts as the source material. Scientists carried out first-round RT-PCR using HTBI primers and then a second-round multiplex PCR. TCRdb redid the calling of the multiplex PCR reads with MiXCR, one entry per CDR3 protein. The data contain a few hundred thousand distinct CDR3 sequences, under 25% of them seen just once; the ten biggest clones take up about 46%. Source material: peripheral blood. These receptors all come from a woman aged 45-59 years with Graves' ophthalmopathy.

This clonotype was seen repeatedly, ten times or more. The V call is TRBV12-3 or TRBV12-4, the J call TRBJ1-5; tentatively, D is TRBD1 (5 bases). V dropped 6 bases and J dropped 4 bases, with 16 bases sitting between them. The CDR3 loop spans 15 amino acids. The CDR3 DNA sequence: TGTGCCAGCAGCTGGGGGGGTCTCGTTAATCAGCCCCAGCATTTT. Translating it yields CASSWGGLVNQPQHF.

In its sample, this clonotype was seen many times. V is TRBV6-1 and J is TRBJ2-5; D is possibly TRBD1 or TRBD2 (5 bases each). Trimming took off 0 bases at V and 5 bases at J, with 13 bases between the two ends. In germline, CDR1 is MNHNS, CDR2 SASEGT. The CDR3 loop spans 15 amino acids. This CDR3 reads CASSEAPGARETQYF. The CDR3 bases are TGTGCCAGCAGTGAAGCGCCCGGGGCGCGGGAGACCCAGTACTTC.

This clonotype was observed many times. V and J are TRBV2 and TRBJ1-1; 8 positions agree with TRBD1. Germline V CDR1 and CDR2: SNHLY, FYNNEI. This CDR3 is built from 14 residues. J was trimmed by 5 bases and V by 5 bases; bases with no gene match: 7. CDR3 region: CASSPRGLRTEAFF. CDR3 sequence (DNA): TGTGCCAGCAGTCCCAGGGGGCTGAGGACTGAAGCTTTCTTT.

This clonotype was found many times. An end of the junction differs from the germline gene, which may be a read error. V usage is TRBV6-5 and J usage is TRBJ1-1; D not certain. The CDR3 is 11 residues long. CDR1 and CDR2 (germline): MNHEY, SVGAGI. CDR3 region: CASSYLSEASF. CDR3 coding DNA: TGTGCCAGCAGTTATCTATCCGAAGCTTCCTTT.